The sequence of this TCR beta chain was determined in a study of regulatory T cells in long-lasting Graves disease. Time point given: newly diagnosed GD, antithyroid drugs for less than 3 months. PBMCs provided the RNA from which the TCR library was made. By American Thyroid Association guidelines, Graves' disease was diagnosed in the cohort. An endocrinology department located in Xi'an, China, was where the patients came from. Building of the TCR beta libraries involved iRepertoire HTBI primers and Arm-PCR of CDR3 regions. One entry per CDR3 protein results from TCRdb running MiXCR on the multiplex PCR reads. The profile covers approximately 490,000 distinct CDR3 sequences, with roughly 15% appearing a single time and 12% taken by the ten largest. Losses at the gene ends were 5 bases for V and 3 bases for J; bases not matched to a gene: 8. The CDR3 runs to 16 residues. CDR1 SGHTA and CDR2 FQGTGA come from the germline V gene.

This same sample was also taken into another study, of T cells in Graves' hyperthyroidism and ophthalmopathy. That report adds: The TCR CDR3 was amplified in a first-round RT-PCR using the HTBI primer set.

The chain joins TRBV7-3 to TRBJ2-1, with 9 bases lining up with TRBD1. The input for sequencing was peripheral blood mononuclear cells (PBMCs), taken at new diagnosis, from a patient treated with antithyroid drugs. This clonotype was sampled from a man in his forties with Graves disease. In DNA form, the CDR3 reads TGTGCCAGCAGCCAGACCGGGACAGGGCTCTACAATGAGCAGTTCTTC. This encodes CASSQTGTGLYNEQFF. Based on the CDR3 plus reference TRBV7-3 and TRBJ2-1, the full variable domain is GAGVSQTPSNKVTEKGKYVELRCDPISGHTALYWYRQSLGQGPEFLIYFQGTGAADDSGLPNDRFFAVRPEGSVSTLKIQRTERGDSAVYLCASSQTGTGLYNEQFFGPGTRLTVL.